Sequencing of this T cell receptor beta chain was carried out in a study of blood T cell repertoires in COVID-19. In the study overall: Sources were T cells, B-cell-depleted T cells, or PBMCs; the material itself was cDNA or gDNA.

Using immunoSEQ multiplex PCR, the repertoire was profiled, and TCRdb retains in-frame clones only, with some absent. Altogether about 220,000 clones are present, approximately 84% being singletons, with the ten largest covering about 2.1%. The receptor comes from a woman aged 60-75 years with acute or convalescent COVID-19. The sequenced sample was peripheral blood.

DNA for the CDR3: TGCGCCAGCAGCTCCTTAGCGGGCCAGGGGCATGGCTACACCTTC. Protein product: CASSSLAGQGHGYTF. The chain combines TRBV5-1 with TRBJ1-2; a weak D match, TRBD1 (6 bases). Germline V gene data show CDR1 as SGHRS and CDR2 as YFSETQ. Trimming pared 3 bases from V and 6 bases from J, leaving 18 bases between. The CDR3 sequence is 15 residues long.